This T cell receptor (beta chain) was identified in a study of control samples from healthy donors and cancer patients. Looked up from germline, CDR1 is SGHTA and CDR2 is FQGTGA. The ends were cut back, 1 base at V and 2 bases at J, with 11 bases in the middle. The length of the CDR3 is 15 residues. The table came from immunoSEQ multiplex PCR; TCRdb's copy has only in-frame clones and leaves some out. The sample holds 150,000 to 190,000 clones, roughly 93% seen once. V is TRBV7-3 and J is TRBJ2-5; possible D gene TRBD1, 6 bases. This TCR was recovered from a man between 45 and 60 years old in good health. Sequenced sample: blood. CDR3 coding DNA: TGTGCCAGCAGCTTAAACGCAGGGGTGCAAGAGACCCAGTACTTC. It encodes CASSLNAGVQETQYF.